This passage covers 11 T cell receptor beta chains from one sample sequenced in a study of tumor-infiltrating lymphocytes in primary liver carcinoma. Production of TCR beta cDNA used around 500 ng total RNA together with a constant-region primer. Libraries for TCR beta were built through three nested multiplex PCR rounds, which together made up a slightly modified ARM-PCR procedure. In the first two PCR rounds, TRBV1-TRBV30 forward primers were paired with a C-beta reverse primer, and each round lasted nine to ten cycles. TCRdb re-analysed the multiplex PCR reads in MiXCR, keeping a single row per CDR3 protein. The profile shows roughly 100,000 distinct CDR3 sequences, more than 65% of them singletons. Joint extraction of RNA and DNA used 20-30 mg of bulk tissue that was unsorted. The sample consisted of liver tumor tissue from sampling region 2. Regarding subset: tumor region T2, inferior pole. All receptors derive from an older woman with primary liver carcinoma and hepatitis B virus infection.

Turning to this clonotype: The junction differs from germline at one of its ends, possibly a read error. J is TRBJ2-1 and V is TRBV28; 9 bases are shared with TRBD2. The germline V gene encodes CDR1 MDHEN and CDR2 SYDVKM. This CDR3 is 16 amino acids long. This CDR3 reads CASSLSAGGFYNEQLF. The CDR3 nucleotides are TGTGCCAGCAGTTTATCAGCGGGAGGATTTTACAATGAGCAGCTCTTC.

The chain uses TRBV7-9 and TRBJ2-7; D is tentatively TRBD1 or TRBD2 (5 bases each). The CDR3 runs 15 residues. The V gene's germline CDR1 is SEHNR and CDR2 FQNEAQ (reference sequence). V gave up 4 bases and J gave up 1 base, with 14 bases separating them. This CDR3 is CASSSLWDGSYEQYF. As DNA, the CDR3 is TGTGCCAGCAGCTCGCTCTGGGACGGTTCCTACGAGCAGTACTTC.

In regard to this clonotype: Germline and junction disagree at one end, which may indicate a read error. The gene calls are TRBV11-3 and TRBJ2-1; 8 bases agree with TRBD2. Germline V gene sequence: CDR1 SGHNT, CDR2 YENEEA. The length of the CDR3 is 14 residues. The CDR3 coding sequence is TGTGTCAGCAGGTCGACTAGCGTGGGGGTTCAGCAGTTCTTC. Translated, it gives CVSRSTSVGVQQFF.

On this clonotype: The junction departs from the called germline gene at one end, perhaps through a read error. J is TRBJ2-1 and V is TRBV6-2 or TRBV6-3, with 7 bases fitting TRBD1. The V gene's germline CDR1 is MNHEY and CDR2 SVGEGT. The CDR3 is 16 residues long. The CDR3 region is CANSEGGRGAYNEQFF. The CDR3 DNA reads as TGTGCCAACAGTGAAGGGGGCAGGGGAGCCTACAATGAGCAGTTCTTC.

This clonotype was observed once. Possible read error: a much larger clone is one base away. This sequence joins TRBV7-8 and TRBJ2-1, with D uncertain. Germline CDR1 SGHVS, CDR2 FQNEAQ. The CDR3 totals 14 residues. In DNA form, the CDR3 reads TGTACCAGCAGCTTTGGTGGCTCCTACAATGAGCAGTTCTTC. As protein: CTSSFGGSYNEQFF.

To note about this clonotype: The conserved final phenylalanine or tryptophan is absent from the CDR3, which likely points to a read error. It is unclear where the CDR3 begins or ends on the DNA, so no DNA is shown, and the CDR3 is as TCRdb lists it. V and J are TRBV11-1 and TRBJ2-1; the table's D gene call, TRBD2, was not cross checked with the DNA. Germline values: CDR1 SGHAT, CDR2 FQDESV (reference sequence). The CDR3 comprises 18 residues, both ends counted. The CDR3 spells CASSLSPASGRLGNERFL.

In this sample, this clonotype turned up a few times. This clone may be a read error of a much larger clone one base away. J is TRBJ2-3 and V is TRBV6-6; 8 bases agree with TRBD2. Germline V gives CDR1 MNHNY, CDR2 SVGAGI (reference sequence). The CDR3 loop spans 13 amino acids. The CDR3 is CASVSGSTDAQYF. The CDR3 nucleotides read TGTGCCAGCGTGAGCGGGAGCACAGATGCGCAGTATTTT.

The V call is TRBV5-1, the J call TRBJ2-2, with 8 bases matching TRBD1. The CDR3 is 16 amino acids. Germline V gene sequence: CDR1 SGHRS, CDR2 YFSETQ. The junction had 8 bases not matched to a gene; V was cut back by 6 bases and J by 1 base. The CDR3 sequence is CASIKTGQGNTGELFF. CDR3 DNA: TGCGCCAGCATCAAAACAGGACAGGGGAACACCGGGGAGCTGTTTTTT.

The table lists this clonotype with a count of one. One junction end does not reproduce the germline sequence, and a read error may be involved. This sequence joins TRBV12-3 or TRBV12-4 and TRBJ1-5; maybe TRBD1 (5 bases). The CDR3 length is 12 residues. CDR3 sequence reads: CASGWGVQPHHF. In DNA, the CDR3 is TGTGCCAGCGGTTGGGGGGTTCAGCCCCACCATTTT.

The J gene is TRBJ1-1, the V gene TRBV29-1; D uncertain. Germline V gives CDR1 SQVTM, CDR2 ANQGSEA. CDR3 length: 13 amino acids. This CDR3 reads CSVSGVMSTEAFF. Written as DNA, the CDR3 is TGCAGTGTCTCAGGAGTAATGAGCACTGAAGCTTTCTTT.

As concerns this clonotype: The junction and the germline gene differ at one end; a read error may be behind it. The chain is built from TRBV5-4 and TRBJ2-7, with 9 bases aligning to TRBD2. Germline V gene data show CDR1 as SGHNT and CDR2 as YYREEE (reference sequence). The CDR3 contains 17 residues. The CDR3 loop is CASRLRRGSSGIREQNF. CDR3 DNA: TGTGCCAGCCGCTTGCGTCGGGGGTCTAGCGGGATTCGCGAGCAGAACTTC.